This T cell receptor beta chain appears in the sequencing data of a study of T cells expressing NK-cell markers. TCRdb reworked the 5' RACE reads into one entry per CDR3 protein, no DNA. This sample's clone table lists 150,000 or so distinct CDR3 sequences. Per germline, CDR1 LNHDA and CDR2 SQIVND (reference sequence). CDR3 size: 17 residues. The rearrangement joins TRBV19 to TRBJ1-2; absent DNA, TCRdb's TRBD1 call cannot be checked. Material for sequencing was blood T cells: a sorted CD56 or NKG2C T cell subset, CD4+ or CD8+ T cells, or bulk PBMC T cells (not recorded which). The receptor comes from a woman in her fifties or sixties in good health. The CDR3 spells CASSDEGQPDFNYGYTF.